This T cell receptor beta chain appears in the sequencing data of a study of metastatic and nonmetastatic thyroid tumors. Study overall: The study looked at repertoires side by side in blood and in tumor or nodule tissue from malignant and benign thyroid patients. Whole-study results and caveats: Malignant thyroid tumors reportedly had TCR beta diversity that was significantly higher than in benign nodules, in blood and tumor.

This clone appeared a single time. Its antigen is as yet unknown. In the original analysis: Clinicopathological groups differed in CDR3, with these differences serving to build a distant-metastasis classifier for papillary thyroid cancer. TCRdb used MiXCR to call clones anew from the PCR reads. These V and J calls originate from TCRdb's pipeline instead of the authors' own analysis. The sample contains approximately 31,000 clones, 25% to 35% of which appear only once. Patients had received no treatment of any kind before thyroid surgery. The germline gives CDR1 SGHRS, CDR2 YFSETQ. CDR3 length: 14 amino acids. V was shortened by 1 base and J by 10 bases, with 12 bases between the two germline ends.

This chain connects TRBV5-1 to TRBJ1-6, with D uncertain. The sequence was obtained from a female donor with papillary thyroid cancer or a benign thyroid nodule (not recorded which). Some clones in this sample may be carry-over from other donors' samples. Source material: blood. The CDR3 here is CASSLSWSWSPLHF. In nucleotides, the CDR3 is TGCGCCAGCAGCTTGTCATGGAGTTGGTCACCCCTCCACTTT.